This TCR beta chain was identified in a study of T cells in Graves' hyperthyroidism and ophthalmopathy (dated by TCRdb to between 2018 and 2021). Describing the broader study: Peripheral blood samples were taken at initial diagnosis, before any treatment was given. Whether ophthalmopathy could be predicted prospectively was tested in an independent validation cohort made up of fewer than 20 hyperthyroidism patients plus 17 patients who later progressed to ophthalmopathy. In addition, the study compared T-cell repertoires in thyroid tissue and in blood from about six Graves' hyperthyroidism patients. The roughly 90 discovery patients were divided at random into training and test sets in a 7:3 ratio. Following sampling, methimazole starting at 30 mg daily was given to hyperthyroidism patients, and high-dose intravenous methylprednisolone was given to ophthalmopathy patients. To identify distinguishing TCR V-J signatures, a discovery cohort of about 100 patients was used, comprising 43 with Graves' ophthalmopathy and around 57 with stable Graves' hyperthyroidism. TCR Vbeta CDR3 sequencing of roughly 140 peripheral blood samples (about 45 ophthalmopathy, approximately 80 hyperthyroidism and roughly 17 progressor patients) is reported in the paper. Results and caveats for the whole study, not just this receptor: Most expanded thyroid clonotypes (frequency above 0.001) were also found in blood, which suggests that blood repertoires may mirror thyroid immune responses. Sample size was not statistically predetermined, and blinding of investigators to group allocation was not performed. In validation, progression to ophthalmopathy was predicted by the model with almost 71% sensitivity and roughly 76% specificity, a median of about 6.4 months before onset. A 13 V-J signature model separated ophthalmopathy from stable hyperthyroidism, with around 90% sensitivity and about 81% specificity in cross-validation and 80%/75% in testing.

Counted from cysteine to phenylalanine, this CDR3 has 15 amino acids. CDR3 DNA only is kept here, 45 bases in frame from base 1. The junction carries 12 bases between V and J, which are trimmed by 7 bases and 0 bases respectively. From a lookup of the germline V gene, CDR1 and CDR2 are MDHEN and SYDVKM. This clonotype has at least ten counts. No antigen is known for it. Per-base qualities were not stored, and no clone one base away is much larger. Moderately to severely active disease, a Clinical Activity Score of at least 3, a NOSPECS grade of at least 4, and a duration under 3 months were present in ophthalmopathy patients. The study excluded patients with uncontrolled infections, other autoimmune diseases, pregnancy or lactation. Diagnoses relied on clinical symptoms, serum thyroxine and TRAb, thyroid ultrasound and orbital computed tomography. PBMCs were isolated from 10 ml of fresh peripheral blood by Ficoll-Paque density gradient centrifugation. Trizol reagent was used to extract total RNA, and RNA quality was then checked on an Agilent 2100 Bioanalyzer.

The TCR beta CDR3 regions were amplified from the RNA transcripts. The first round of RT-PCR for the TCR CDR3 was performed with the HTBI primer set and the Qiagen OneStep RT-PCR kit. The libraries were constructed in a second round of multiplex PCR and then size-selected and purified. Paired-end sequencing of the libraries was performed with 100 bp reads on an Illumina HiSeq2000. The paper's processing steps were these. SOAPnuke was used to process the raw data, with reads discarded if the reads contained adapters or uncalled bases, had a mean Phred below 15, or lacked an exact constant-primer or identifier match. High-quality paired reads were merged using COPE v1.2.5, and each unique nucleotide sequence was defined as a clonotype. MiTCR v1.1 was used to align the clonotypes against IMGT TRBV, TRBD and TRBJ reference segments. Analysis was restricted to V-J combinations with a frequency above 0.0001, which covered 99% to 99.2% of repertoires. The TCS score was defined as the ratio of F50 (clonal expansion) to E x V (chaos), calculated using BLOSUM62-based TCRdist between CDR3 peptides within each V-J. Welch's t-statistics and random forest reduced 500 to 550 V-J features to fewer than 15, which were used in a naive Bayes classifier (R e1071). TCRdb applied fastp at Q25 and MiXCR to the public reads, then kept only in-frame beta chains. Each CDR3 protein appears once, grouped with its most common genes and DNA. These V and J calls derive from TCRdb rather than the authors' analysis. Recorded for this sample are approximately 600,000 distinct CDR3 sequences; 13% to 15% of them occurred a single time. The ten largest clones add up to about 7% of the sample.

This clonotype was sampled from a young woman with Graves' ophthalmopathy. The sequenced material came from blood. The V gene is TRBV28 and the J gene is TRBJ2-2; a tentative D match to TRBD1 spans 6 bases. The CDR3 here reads CASKFWTANTGELFF. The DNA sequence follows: TGTGCCAGCAAATTCTGGACAGCGAACACCGGGGAGCTGTTTTTT.